A selection of T cell receptor beta chains follows, all from one sample in a study of CD8 T cells in ankylosing spondylitis. TCRdb reprocessed the 5' RACE reads via MiXCR and lists one record per CDR3 protein. The sample holds 25,000 to 35,000 distinct CDR3 sequences, about 5.6% seen once. Sequenced material: blood, either unsorted or a sorted T cell fraction (not recorded which). These receptors originate from a female donor with ankylosing spondylitis or in good health (not recorded which). Both conserved end residues are part of each CDR3.

j_call v_call cdr3_aa
TRBJ2-3 TRBV9 CASSVVPQNTDTQYF
TRBJ2-5 TRBV9 CASSVAAGAEGTQYF
TRBJ2-3 TRBV9 CASSVDYTSGDTQYF
TRBJ2-7 TRBV9 CASSVAPQIYEQYF
TRBJ2-1 TRBV9 CASSVESRFNEQFF
TRBJ2-1 TRBV9 CASSGTSLVEQFF
TRBJ1-4 TRBV9 CASSEGPHKLEKLFF
TRBJ2-1 TRBV9 CASSVRGVELGSYNEQFF
TRBJ2-7 TRBV9 CASSVGGDSYEQYF
TRBJ2-2 TRBV9 CASSAQGAGELFF
TRBJ1-3 TRBV9 CASSLGQGVSGNTIYF
TRBJ2-1 TRBV9 CASSVVAGGFSNEQFF
TRBJ1-1 TRBV9 CASSVTGGMNTEAFF
TRBJ2-3 TRBV9 CASSVDPASGRADTQYF
TRBJ2-1 TRBV9 CASSERGIPYNEQFF
TRBJ2-3 TRBV9 CASSRTGGGTQYF
TRBJ2-7 TRBV9 CASSVVAGGDEQYF
TRBJ1-1 TRBV9 CASSTMEGEAFF
TRBJ2-2 TRBV9 CASSPQRGFTGELFF
TRBJ2-7 TRBV9 CASSVESGSSYEQYF
TRBJ2-5 TRBV9 CASSVAGGYQETQYF
TRBJ2-1 TRBV9 CASSPHGLAVSYNEQFF
TRBJ1-6 TRBV9 CASSTTGVGSPLHF
TRBJ2-1 TRBV9 CASSVASGGARSYNEQFF
TRBJ2-1 TRBV9 CASSVVGGGYNEQFF
TRBJ2-1 TRBV9 CASSAITTSGEQFF
TRBJ2-1 TRBV9 CASSVAASGYNNEQFF
TRBJ2-7 TRBV9 CASSPGQGYEQYF
TRBJ2-5 TRBV9 CASSVAASGGGYQETQYF
TRBJ2-5 TRBV9 CASSAGGTTQETQYF
TRBJ1-3 TRBV9 CASSGGGVISGNTIYF
TRBJ2-1 TRBV9 CASSAAGTRYNEQFF
TRBJ2-7 TRBV9 CASSKGQYEQYF
TRBJ2-1 TRBV9 CASSPGRGGGYNEQFF
TRBJ2-1 TRBV9 CATATSDSSGEQFF
TRBJ2-3 TRBV9 CASSRLSDSPDTQYF
TRBJ2-5 TRBV9 CASSPGTSGVETQYF
TRBJ2-7 TRBV9 CASSVGPTGSYEQYF
TRBJ2-7 TRBV9 CASSPTGLLGEQYF
TRBJ2-5 TRBV9 CASSARLVLGETQYF
TRBJ2-7 TRBV9 CASSVAALASGRYEQYF
TRBJ2-1 TRBV9 CASSARRTPGGGRNEQFF
TRBJ1-3 TRBV9 CASSVEAVTSGNTIYF
TRBJ1-2 TRBV9 CASSVAGTTADTF
TRBJ2-3 TRBV9 CASSVQGQGVPNTQYF